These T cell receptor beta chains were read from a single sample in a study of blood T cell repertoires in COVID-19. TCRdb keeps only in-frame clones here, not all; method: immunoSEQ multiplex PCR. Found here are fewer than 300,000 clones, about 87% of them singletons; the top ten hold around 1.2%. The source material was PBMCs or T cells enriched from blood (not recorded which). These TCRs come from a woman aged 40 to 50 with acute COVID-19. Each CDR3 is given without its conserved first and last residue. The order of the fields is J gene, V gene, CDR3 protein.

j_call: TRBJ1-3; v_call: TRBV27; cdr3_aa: ASRELNSGNTIY
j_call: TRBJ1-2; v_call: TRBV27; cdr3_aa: ASSSAQLYGYT
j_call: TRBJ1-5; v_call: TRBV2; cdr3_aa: ASSDDRQGNQPQH
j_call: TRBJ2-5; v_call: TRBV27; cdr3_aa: ASSTQAIQETQY
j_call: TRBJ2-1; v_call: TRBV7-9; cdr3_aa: ASSAQTSGGYNEQF
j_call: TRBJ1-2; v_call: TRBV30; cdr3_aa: AWDVETGYGYT
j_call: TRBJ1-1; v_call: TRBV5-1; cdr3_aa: ASSLGVMDRVEAF
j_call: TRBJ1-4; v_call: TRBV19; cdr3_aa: ASSPAGRGNEKLF
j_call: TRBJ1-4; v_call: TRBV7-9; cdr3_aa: ASSYDRGRVGEKLF
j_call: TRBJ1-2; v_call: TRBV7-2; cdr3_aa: ASSLAQGSYNYGYT
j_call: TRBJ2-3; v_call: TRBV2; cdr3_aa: ASTKPDTQY
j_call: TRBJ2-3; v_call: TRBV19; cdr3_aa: ASSFGGGHGDTQY
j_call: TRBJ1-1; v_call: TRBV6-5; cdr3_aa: ASSKRHNTEAF
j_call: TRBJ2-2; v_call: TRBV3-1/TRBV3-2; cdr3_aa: ASSRGRGPGELF
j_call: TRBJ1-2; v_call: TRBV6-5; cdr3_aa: ASADRGRPSRGYT
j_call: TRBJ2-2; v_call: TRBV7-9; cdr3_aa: ASSSRDLGSTGELF
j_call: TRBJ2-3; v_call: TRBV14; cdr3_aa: ASSPGADTQY
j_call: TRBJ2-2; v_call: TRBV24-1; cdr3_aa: ATSDSQLNTGELF
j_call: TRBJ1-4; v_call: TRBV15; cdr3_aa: ATSTRTGIREKLF
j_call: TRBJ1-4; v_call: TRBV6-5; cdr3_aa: ASKVYQGTNEKLF
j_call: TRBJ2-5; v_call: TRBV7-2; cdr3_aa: ASSPNSGETQY
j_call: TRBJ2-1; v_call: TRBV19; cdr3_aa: ASSSTGGDWIYNEQF
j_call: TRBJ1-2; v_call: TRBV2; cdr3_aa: ASTTQGTLGYGYT
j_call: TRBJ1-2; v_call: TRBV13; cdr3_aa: ASSSRGRRDYGYT
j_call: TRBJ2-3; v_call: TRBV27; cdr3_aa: ASVGLDTDTQY
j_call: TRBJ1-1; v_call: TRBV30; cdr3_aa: AWTIPQGHGFR
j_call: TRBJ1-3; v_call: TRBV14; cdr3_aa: ASSPIRVPGNTIY
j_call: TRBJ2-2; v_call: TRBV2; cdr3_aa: ASRTSGSRTGELF
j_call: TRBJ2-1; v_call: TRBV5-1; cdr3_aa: ASRLLAGGSGNEQF
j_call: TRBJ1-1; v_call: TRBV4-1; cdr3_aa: ASSQEGRGETEAF
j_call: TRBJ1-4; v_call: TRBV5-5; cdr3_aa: ASSGPSRTPNEKLF
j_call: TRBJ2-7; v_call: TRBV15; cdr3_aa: ATSRAGTSGRREQY
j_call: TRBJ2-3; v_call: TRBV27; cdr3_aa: ASSSPGLLTDTQY
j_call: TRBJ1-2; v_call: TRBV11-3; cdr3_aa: ASSPGTGPYGYT
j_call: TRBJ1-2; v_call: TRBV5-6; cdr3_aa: ASSFYLRENYGYT
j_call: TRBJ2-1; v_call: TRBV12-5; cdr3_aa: ASGDGTGGFYNEQF
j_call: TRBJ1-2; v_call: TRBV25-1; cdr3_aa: ASSDRVWTGGYGYT
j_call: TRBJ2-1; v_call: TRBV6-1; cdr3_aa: ASSEFSAGGLDEQF
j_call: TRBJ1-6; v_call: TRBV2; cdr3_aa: ASRGPGGVGSPLH
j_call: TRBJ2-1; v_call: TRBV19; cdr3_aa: ASSVSGINEQF